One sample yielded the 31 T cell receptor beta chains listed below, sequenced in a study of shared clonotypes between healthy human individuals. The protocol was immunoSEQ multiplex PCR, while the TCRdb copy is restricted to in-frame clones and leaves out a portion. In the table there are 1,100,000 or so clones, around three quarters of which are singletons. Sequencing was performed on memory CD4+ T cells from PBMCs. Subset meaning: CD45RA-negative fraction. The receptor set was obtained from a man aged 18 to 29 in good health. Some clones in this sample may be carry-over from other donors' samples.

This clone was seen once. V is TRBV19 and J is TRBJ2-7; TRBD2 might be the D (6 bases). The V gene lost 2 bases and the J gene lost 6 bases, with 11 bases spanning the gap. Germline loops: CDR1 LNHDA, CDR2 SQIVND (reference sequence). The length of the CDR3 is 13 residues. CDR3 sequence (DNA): TGTGCCAGTAGTATATTGCGGGGTGGCGAGCAGTACTTC. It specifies CASSILRGGEQYF. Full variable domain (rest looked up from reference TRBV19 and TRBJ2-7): DGGITQSPKYLFRKEGQNVTLSCEQNLNHDAMYWYRQDPGQGLRLIYYSQIVNDFQKGDIAEGYSVSREKKESFPLTVTSAQKNPTAFYLCASSILRGGEQYFGPGTRLTVT.

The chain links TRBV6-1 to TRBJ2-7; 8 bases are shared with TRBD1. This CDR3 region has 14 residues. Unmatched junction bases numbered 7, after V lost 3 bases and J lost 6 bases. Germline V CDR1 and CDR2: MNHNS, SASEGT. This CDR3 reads CASSEGRGRSEQYF. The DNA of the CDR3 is TGTGCCAGCAGTGAGGGCAGGGGGCGAAGCGAGCAGTACTTC.

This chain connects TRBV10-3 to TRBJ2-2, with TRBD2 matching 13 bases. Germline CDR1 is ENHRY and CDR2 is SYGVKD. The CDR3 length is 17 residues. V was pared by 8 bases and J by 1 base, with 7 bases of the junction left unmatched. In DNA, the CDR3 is TGTGCCATCGGGGAGACTAGCGGGAGGAGGAACACCGGGGAGCTGTTTTTT. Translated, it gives CAIGETSGRRNTGELFF.

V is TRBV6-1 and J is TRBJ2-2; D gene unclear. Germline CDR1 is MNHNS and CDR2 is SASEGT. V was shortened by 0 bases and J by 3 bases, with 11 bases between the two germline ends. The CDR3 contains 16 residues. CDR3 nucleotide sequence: TGTGCCAGCAGTGAAGCGGTACAGCCGGACACCGGGGAGCTGTTTTTT. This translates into CASSEAVQPDTGELFF.

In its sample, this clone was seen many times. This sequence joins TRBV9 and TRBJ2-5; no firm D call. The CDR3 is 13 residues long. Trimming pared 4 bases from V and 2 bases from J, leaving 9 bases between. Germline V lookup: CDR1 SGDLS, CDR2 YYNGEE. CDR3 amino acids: CASSFRTQETQYF. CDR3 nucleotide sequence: TGTGCCAGCAGCTTCCGTACACAAGAGACCCAGTACTTC.

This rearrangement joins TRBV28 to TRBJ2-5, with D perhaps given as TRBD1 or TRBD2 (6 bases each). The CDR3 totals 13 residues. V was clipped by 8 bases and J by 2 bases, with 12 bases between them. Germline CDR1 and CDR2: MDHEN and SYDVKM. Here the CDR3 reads CASETGAQETQYF. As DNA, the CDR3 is TGTGCCAGCGAGACGGGGGCACAAGAGACCCAGTACTTC.

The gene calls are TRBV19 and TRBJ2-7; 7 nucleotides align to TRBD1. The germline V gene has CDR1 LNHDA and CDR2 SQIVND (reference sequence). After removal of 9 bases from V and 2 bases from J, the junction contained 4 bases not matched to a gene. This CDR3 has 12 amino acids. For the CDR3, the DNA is TGTGCCAGACCGGGACAGACCTACGAGCAGTACTTC. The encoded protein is CARPGQTYEQYF. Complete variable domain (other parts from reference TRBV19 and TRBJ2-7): DGGITQSPKYLFRKEGQNVTLSCEQNLNHDAMYWYRQDPGQGLRLIYYSQIVNDFQKGDIAEGYSVSREKKESFPLTVTSAQKNPTAFYLCARPGQTYEQYFGPGTRLTVT.

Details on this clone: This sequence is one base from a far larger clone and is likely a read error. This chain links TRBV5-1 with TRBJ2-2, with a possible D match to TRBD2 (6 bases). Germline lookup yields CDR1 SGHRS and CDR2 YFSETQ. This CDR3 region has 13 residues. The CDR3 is CASSSRVAGGLFF. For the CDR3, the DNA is TGCGCCAGCAGCTCCAGGGTGGCCGGGGGGCTGTTTTTT.

DNA of the CDR3: TGCGCCAGCAGCTTGAAGCAGGGAGGCTTTGACAGGGCTTGGGAGACCCAGTACTTC. Its translation: CASSLKQGGFDRAWETQYF. The genes are TRBV5-1 and TRBJ2-5; weak D call: TRBD1 (7 bases). CDR1 and CDR2 from the germline V gene are SGHRS and YFSETQ. The germline V and J ends were trimmed by 1 base and 5 bases, with 27 bases remaining between them. CDR3 length equals 19 residues.

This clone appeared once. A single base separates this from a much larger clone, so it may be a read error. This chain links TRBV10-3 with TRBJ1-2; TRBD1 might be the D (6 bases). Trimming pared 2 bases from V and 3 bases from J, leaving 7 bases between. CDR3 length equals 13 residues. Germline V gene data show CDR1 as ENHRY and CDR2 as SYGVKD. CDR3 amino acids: CAISETGYYGYTF. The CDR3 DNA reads TGTGCCATCAGTGAGACAGGGTACTATGGCTACACCTTC.

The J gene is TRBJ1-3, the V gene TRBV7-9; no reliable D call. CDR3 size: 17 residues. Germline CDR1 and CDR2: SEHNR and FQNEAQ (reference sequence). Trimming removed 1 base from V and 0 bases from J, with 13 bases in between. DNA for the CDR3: TGTGCCAGCAGCTTAGGGTCTAGGGCGAACTCTGGAAACACCATATATTTT. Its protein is CASSLGSRANSGNTIYF.

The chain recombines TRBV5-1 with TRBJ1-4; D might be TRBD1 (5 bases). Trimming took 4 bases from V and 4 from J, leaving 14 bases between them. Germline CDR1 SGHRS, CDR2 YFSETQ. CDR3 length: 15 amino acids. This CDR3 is CASSDRLGGNEKLFF. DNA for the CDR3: TGCGCCAGCAGCGACCGGCTCGGGGGTAATGAAAAACTGTTTTTT.

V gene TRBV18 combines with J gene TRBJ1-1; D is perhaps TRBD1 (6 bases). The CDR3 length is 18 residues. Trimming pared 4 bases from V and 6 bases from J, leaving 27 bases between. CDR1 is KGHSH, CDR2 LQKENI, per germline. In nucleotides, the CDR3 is TGTGCCAGCTCACGGACCTCGGGGCGGGGGGGCGCCTGGGCTGAAGCTTTCTTT. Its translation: CASSRTSGRGGAWAEAFF.

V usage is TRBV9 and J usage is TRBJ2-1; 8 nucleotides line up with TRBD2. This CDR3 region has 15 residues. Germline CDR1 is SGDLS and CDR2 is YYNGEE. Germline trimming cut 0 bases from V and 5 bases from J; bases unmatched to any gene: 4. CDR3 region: CASSVVSSGDNEQFF. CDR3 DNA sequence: TGTGCCAGCAGCGTAGTAAGTAGCGGGGACAATGAGCAGTTCTTC.

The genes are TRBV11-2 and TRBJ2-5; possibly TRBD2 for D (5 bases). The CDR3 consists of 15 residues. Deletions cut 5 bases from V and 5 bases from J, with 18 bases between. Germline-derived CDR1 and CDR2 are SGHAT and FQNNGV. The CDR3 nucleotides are TGTGCCAGCAGCCCAACCAGTGGGAGCTGGGAGACCCAGTACTTC. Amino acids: CASSPTSGSWETQYF.

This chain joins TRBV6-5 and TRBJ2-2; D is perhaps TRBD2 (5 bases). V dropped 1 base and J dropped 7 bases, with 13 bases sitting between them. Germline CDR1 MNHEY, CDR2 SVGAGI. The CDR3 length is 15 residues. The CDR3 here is CASSYLSAGVGELFF. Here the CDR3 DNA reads TGTGCCAGCAGTTACTTATCGGCGGGCGTCGGGGAGCTGTTTTTT.

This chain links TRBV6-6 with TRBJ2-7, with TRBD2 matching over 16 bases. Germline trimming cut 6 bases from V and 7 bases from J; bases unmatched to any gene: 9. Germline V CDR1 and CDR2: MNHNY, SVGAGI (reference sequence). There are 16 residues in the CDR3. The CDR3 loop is CASSTGTSGRAWEQYF. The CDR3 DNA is TGTGCCAGCAGCACCGGGACTAGCGGGAGGGCTTGGGAGCAGTACTTC.

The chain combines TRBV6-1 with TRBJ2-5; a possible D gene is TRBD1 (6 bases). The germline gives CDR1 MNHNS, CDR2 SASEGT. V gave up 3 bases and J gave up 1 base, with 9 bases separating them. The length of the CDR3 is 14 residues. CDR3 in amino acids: CASSEQGRQETQYF. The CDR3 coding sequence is TGTGCCAGCAGTGAGCAGGGGCGCCAAGAGACCCAGTACTTC.

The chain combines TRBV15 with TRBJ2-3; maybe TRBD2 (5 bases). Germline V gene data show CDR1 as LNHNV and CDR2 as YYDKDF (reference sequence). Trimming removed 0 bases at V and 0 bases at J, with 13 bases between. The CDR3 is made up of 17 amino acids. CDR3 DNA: TGTGCCACCAGCAGAGATCCGAGAGCGGTTAGCACAGATACGCAGTATTTT. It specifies CATSRDPRAVSTDTQYF.

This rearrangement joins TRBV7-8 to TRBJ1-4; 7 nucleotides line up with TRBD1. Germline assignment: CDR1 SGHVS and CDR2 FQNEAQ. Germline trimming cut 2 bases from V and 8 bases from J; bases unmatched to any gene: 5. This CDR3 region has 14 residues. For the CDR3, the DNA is TGTGCCAGCAGCTTACGTGACAGGGACGAAAAACTGTTTTTT. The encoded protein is CASSLRDRDEKLFF.

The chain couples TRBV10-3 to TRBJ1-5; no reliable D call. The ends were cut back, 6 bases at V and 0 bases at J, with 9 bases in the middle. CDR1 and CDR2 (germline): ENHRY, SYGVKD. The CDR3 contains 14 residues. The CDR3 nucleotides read TGTGCCATCAGGGCGGGCCTTAGCAATCAGCCCCAGCATTTT. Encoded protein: CAIRAGLSNQPQHF.

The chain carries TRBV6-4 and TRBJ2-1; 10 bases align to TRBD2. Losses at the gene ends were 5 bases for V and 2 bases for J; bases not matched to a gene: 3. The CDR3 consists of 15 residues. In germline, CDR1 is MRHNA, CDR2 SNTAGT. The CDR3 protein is CASSPSGSTYNEQFF. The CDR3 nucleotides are TGTGCCAGCAGTCCTAGCGGGAGCACCTACAATGAGCAGTTCTTC.

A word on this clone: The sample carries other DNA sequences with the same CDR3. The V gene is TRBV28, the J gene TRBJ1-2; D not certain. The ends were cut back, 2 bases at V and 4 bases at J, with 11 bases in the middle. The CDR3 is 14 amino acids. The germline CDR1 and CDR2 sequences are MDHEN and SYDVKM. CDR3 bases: TGTGCCAGCAGTTTACTACAGAGCTCCTATGGCTACACCTTC. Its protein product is CASSLLQSSYGYTF.

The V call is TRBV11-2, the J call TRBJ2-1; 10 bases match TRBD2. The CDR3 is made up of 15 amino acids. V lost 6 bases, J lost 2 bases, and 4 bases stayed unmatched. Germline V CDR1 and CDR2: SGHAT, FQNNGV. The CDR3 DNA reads TGTGCCAGCAGTTCCACTAGCGGGACCTACAATGAGCAGTTCTTC. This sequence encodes CASSSTSGTYNEQFF.

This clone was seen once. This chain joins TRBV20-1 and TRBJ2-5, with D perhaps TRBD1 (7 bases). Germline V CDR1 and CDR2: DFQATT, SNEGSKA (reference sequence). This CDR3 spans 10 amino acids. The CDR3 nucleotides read TGCGCGGGACAGCAAGAGACCCAGTACTTC. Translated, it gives CAGQQETQYF.

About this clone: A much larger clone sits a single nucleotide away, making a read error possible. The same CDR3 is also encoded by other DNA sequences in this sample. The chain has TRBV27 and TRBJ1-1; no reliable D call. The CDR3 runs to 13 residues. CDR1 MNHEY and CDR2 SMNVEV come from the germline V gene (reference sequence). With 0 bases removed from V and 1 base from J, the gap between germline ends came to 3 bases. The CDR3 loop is CASSLSRNTEAFF. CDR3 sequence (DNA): TGTGCCAGCAGTTTATCGAGGAACACTGAAGCTTTCTTT.

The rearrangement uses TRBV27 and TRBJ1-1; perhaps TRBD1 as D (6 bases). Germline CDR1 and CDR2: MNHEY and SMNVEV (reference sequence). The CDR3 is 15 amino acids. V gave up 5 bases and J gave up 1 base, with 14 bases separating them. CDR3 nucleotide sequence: TGTGCCAGCAGTACTTCCCAGACAGGGAACACTGAAGCTTTCTTT. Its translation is CASSTSQTGNTEAFF.

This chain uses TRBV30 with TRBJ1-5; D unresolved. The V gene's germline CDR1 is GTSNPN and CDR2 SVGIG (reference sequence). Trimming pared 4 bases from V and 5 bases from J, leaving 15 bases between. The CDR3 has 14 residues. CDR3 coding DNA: TGTGCCTGGAATTCTGCAGGTTGGGATCAGCCCCAGCATTTT. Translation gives CAWNSAGWDQPQHF.

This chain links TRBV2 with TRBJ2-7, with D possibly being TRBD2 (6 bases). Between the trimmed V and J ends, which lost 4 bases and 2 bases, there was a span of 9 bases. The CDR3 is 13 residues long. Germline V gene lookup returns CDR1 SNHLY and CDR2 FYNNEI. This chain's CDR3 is CASSGGVPYEQYF. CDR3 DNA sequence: TGTGCCAGCAGTGGCGGGGTCCCCTACGAGCAGTACTTC. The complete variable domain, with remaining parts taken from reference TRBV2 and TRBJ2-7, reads EPEVTQTPSHQVTQMGQEVILRCVPISNHLYFYWYRQILGQKVEFLVSFYNNEISEKSEIFDDQFSVERPDGSNFTLKIRSTKLEDSAMYFCASSGGVPYEQYFGPGTRLTVT.

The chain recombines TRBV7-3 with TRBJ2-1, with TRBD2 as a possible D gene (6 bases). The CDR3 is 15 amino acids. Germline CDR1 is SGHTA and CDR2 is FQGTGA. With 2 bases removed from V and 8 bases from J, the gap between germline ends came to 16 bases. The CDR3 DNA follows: TGTGCCAGCAGCTTAGGGGCGGGACTTGGGGATGAGCAGTTCTTC. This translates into CASSLGAGLGDEQFF.

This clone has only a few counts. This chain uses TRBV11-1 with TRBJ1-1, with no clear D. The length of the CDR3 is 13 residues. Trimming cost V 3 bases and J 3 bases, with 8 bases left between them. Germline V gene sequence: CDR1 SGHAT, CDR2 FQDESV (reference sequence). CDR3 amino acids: CASSLIVDTEAFF. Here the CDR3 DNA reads TGTGCCAGCAGCTTGATCGTGGACACTGAAGCTTTCTTT.